What follows describes a single T cell receptor beta chain. Its antigen is unknown. In germline, CDR1 is MDHEN, CDR2 SYDVKM. Deletions cut 6 bases from V and 1 base from J, with 10 bases between. CDR3 length: 14 residues. This entry comes from a study of T cells in Graves' hyperthyroidism and ophthalmopathy. Study results and caveats: Among thyroid clonotypes expanded above 0.001, most also appeared in blood. Ophthalmopathy, which appeared later, was predicted by the model a median approximately six months before onset.

TCR beta CDR3 sequences were amplified from RNA transcripts. Primed by the HTBI set, a first-round RT-PCR was run on the TCR CDR3. Each CDR3 protein gets one entry after TCRdb re-called the multiplex PCR reads with MiXCR. The table lists hundreds of thousands of distinct CDR3 sequences, nearly 20% of them singletons. The sequencing input was blood. This clonotype was sampled from a man aged 40-50 years with Graves' ophthalmopathy. The chain uses TRBV28 and TRBJ2-1; D remains ambiguous. The CDR3, as DNA: TGTGCCAGCAGGGGCCGCGAGTCCTACAATGAGCAGTTCTTC. Translation gives CASRGRESYNEQFF.